The rows below give T cell receptor beta chains drawn from one sample of a study of blood T cell repertoires in COVID-19. Here immunoSEQ multiplex PCR was the method, and the copy in TCRdb shows in-frame clones only, minus some. The sample consists of tens of thousands of clones, about 85% of them appearing once. Sequencing was done on a sample of peripheral blood. The receptors stem from a human donor in a cohort sampled during active COVID-19. CDR3s include the opening cysteine and the closing phenylalanine or tryptophan. Each record gives: D gene, V gene, clone size, J gene, CDR3 DNA, CDR3 protein. D genes are given only for firm matches. Rows may omit the clone size; those that give it use once, few, many or a size class.

TRBD2	TRBV29-1	-	TRBJ2-1	TGCAGCGTCCTTACAGGGACTAGCGGGAGATCGTACAATGAGCAGTTCTTC	CSVLTGTSGRSYNEQFF
TRBD2	TRBV6-5	once	TRBJ2-7	TGTGCCAGCTCGCGGGAGACCTACGAGCAGTACTTC	CASSRETYEQYF
TRBD1	TRBV5-1	-	TRBJ1-5	TGCGCCAGCAGCTTGGAGACAGGGGACTATCAGCCCCAGCATTTT	CASSLETGDYQPQHF
TRBD1	TRBV29-1	once	TRBJ1-1	TGCAGCGTTGGGCAGACAGGGGGGAACACTGAAGCTTTCTTT	CSVGQTGGNTEAFF
-	TRBV4-1	-	TRBJ2-3	TGCGCCAGCAGCCAAGTATGGGCGGAGGGGGGGACAGATACGCAGTATTTT	CASSQVWAEGGTDTQYF
-	TRBV14	-	TRBJ1-1	TGTGCCAGCAGCCTCCGGGAGAGCAGGTGGAAGAACACTGAAGCTTTCTTT	CASSLRESRWKNTEAFF
-	TRBV19	-	TRBJ2-3	TGTGCCAGTAGTATCCGGGGAAATACGCAGTATTTT	CASSIRGNTQYF
TRBD2	TRBV5-6	once	TRBJ2-3	TGTGCCAGCAGCAAAAGCGGGGGAGGCACAGATACGCAGTATTTT	CASSKSGGGTDTQYF
TRBD1	TRBV7-8	-	TRBJ1-5	TGTGCCAGCAGCCACGACAGGGATCAGCCCCAGCATTTT	CASSHDRDQPQHF
TRBD2	TRBV11-2	-	TRBJ2-7	TGTGCCAGCAGCGATGGGACTAGCGTCTACGAGCAGTACTTC	CASSDGTSVYEQYF
-	TRBV4-1	-	TRBJ1-6	TGCGCCAGCAGCCCCTTCTCCTATAATTCACCCCTCCACTTT	CASSPFSYNSPLHF
TRBD1	TRBV5-1	-	TRBJ1-2	TGCGCCAGCAGCTTGAGGGGGCGAGACTATGGCTACACCTTC	CASSLRGRDYGYTF
-	TRBV19	-	TRBJ2-1	TGTGCCAGTAGTATGGGAGCCGACAATGAGCAGTTCTTC	CASSMGADNEQFF
-	TRBV9	-	TRBJ2-3	TGTGCCAGCAGCGCTGGGGGTGGAGCGGGCCGCACAGATACGCAGTATTTT	CASSAGGGAGRTDTQYF
-	TRBV6-5	-	TRBJ1-5	TGTGCCAGCAGGACAGCGGGTCAGCCCCAGCATTTT	CASRTAGQPQHF
TRBD1	TRBV6-6	once	TRBJ2-1	TGTGCCAGCAGCGACTCCGGGACAGGGGTTTACAATGAGCAGTTCTTC	CASSDSGTGVYNEQFF
TRBD1	TRBV7-6	-	TRBJ2-7	TGTGCCAGCAGCTCTGGGACAGGCTCACCCCTGGGGGATAAGGACGAGCAGTACTTC	CASSSGTGSPLGDKDEQYF
-	TRBV18	-	TRBJ1-1	TGTGCCACCTCCCAGACAGGCACTGAAGCTTTCTTT	CATSQTGTEAFF
TRBD2	TRBV15	-	TRBJ2-3	TGTGCCACCAGCAGAGATCGTAAGTCCGGAGCGGGAGAATCAGATACGCAGTATTTT	CATSRDRKSGAGESDTQYF
-	TRBV29-1	-	TRBJ1-3	TGCAGCGGAACAGTTAGCTCTGGAAACACCATATATTTT	CSGTVSSGNTIYF
TRBD1	TRBV6-4	-	TRBJ1-2	TGTGCCAGCAGCCGGGACAGGGATAGCTACACCTTC	CASSRDRDSYTF
-	TRBV7-2	-	TRBJ2-1	TGTGCCAGCAGCTTAGCGCGAGGGAATGAGCAGTTCTTC	CASSLARGNEQFF
TRBD1	TRBV5-4	-	TRBJ1-1	TGTGCCAGCAGCCCTAGGGACAGGGCCTACACTGAAGCTTTCTTT	CASSPRDRAYTEAFF
-	TRBV19	few	TRBJ1-2	TGTGCCAGTAGTATAGAGGAGAACTATGGCTACACCTTC	CASSIEENYGYTF
TRBD1	TRBV7-9	-	TRBJ2-3	TGTGCCAGCAGCTTTACCGGGACAGTAAGCACAGATACGCAGTATTTT	CASSFTGTVSTDTQYF